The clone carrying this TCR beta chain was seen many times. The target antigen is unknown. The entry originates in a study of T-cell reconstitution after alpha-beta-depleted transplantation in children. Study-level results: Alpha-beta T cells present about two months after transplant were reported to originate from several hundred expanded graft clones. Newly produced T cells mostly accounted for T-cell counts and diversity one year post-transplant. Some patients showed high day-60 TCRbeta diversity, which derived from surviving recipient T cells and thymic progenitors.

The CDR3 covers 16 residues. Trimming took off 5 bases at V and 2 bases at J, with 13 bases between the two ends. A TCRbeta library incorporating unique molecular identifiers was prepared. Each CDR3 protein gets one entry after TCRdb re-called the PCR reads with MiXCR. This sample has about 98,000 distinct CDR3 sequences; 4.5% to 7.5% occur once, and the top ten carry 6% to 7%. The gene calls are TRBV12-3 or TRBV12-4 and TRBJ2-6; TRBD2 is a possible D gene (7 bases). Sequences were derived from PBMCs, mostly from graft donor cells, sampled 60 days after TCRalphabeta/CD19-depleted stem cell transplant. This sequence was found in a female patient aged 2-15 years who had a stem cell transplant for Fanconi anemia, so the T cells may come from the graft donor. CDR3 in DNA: TGTGCCAGCAGTAGGGACGGGGGGCCTGGGGCCAACGTCCTGACTTTC. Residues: CASSRDGGPGANVLTF.